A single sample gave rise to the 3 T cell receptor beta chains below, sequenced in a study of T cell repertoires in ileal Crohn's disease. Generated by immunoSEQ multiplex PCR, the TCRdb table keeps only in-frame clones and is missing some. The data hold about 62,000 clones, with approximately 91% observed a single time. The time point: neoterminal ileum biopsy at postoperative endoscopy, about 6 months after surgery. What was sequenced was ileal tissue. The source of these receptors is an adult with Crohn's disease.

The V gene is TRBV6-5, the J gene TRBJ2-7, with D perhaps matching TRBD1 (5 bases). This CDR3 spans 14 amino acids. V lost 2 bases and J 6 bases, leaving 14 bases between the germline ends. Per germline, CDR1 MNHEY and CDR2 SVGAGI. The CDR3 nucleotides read TGTGCCAGCAGTTACGCCTCAGGGATTGGCGAGCAGTACTTC. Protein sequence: CASSYASGIGEQYF.

CDR3 coding DNA: TGCGCCAGCAGCTTTACGGGTGATTCCTACAATGAGCAGTTCTTC. Its translation: CASSFTGDSYNEQFF. This chain links TRBV5-1 with TRBJ2-1; D gene ambiguous. V was cut by 2 bases and J by 1 base, with 10 bases left in between. Germline V CDR1 and CDR2: SGHRS, YFSETQ. The CDR3 consists of 15 residues.

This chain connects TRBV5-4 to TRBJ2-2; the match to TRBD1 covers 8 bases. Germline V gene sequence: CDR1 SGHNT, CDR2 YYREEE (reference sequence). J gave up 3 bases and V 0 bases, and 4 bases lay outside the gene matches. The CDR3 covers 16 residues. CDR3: CASSLVRGRDTGELFF. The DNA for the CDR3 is TGTGCCAGCAGCTTGGTCAGGGGGCGCGACACCGGGGAGCTGTTTTTT.